The clone carrying this T cell receptor (beta chain) was seen many times. The germline gives CDR1 KGHDR, CDR2 SFDVKD. V shed 8 bases and J shed 2 bases, with 12 bases lying between them. The CDR3 has 13 residues. These data come from a study of CD8 T cells in ankylosing spondylitis. MiXCR, applied by TCRdb to the 5' RACE reads, yields one record per CDR3 protein. The table lists under 300,000 distinct CDR3 sequences, 8.6% of them singletons. The chain uses TRBV24-1 and TRBJ2-7; D is ambiguous. The sample taken for sequencing was blood, either unsorted or a sorted T cell fraction (not recorded which). The sequence was collected from a male donor with ankylosing spondylitis or in good health (not recorded which). The CDR3 nucleotides read TGTGCCACCAAGCCAGCTCTCCCCTACGAGCAGTACTTC. Amino acids: CATKPALPYEQYF.